The next 19 T cell receptor beta chains were all read from a single sample in a study of blood T cell repertoires in COVID-19. The assay was immunoSEQ multiplex PCR, and TCRdb's table has in-frame clones only and misses some. The sample contains fewer than 400,000 clones, 75% to 90% of which appear only once. The sample taken for sequencing was peripheral blood. All receptors derive from a woman aged 18 to 35 with acute or convalescent COVID-19.

This clone was observed a single time. V is TRBV9 and J is TRBJ2-7; tentative D call: TRBD2 (7 bases). V was pared by 1 base and J by 4 bases, with 15 bases between. Germline assignment: CDR1 SGDLS and CDR2 YYNGEE. This CDR3 comprises 15 residues. The CDR3 loop is CASSVSGTPPYEQYF. For the CDR3, the DNA is TGTGCCAGCAGCGTAAGCGGGACACCTCCATACGAGCAGTACTTC.

The chain is built from TRBV19 and TRBJ1-1; D gene uncertain. Germline CDR1 is LNHDA and CDR2 is SQIVND (reference sequence). With 10 bases removed from V and 3 bases from J, the gap between germline ends came to 15 bases. There are 13 residues in the CDR3. The CDR3 loop is CAIKSSRDTEAFF. CDR3 in DNA: TGTGCCATCAAAAGTTCGAGAGACACTGAAGCTTTCTTT.

The chain has TRBV5-1 and TRBJ1-1; TRBD1 might be the D (5 bases). The CDR3 has 14 amino acids. Germline V gene lookup returns CDR1 SGHRS and CDR2 YFSETQ. Between the trimmed V and J ends, which lost 0 bases and 3 bases, there was a span of 9 bases. As DNA, the CDR3 is TGCGCCAGCAGCTTGGATTCGGGGGACACTGAAGCTTTCTTT. Its protein product is CASSLDSGDTEAFF.

This chain connects TRBV28 to TRBJ2-1; D might be TRBD1 (5 bases). V lost 2 bases, J lost 5 bases, and 7 bases lay in between. The length of the CDR3 is 13 residues. The V gene's germline CDR1 is MDHEN and CDR2 SYDVKM. CDR3 DNA: TGTGCCAGCAGTTTAGACAGAAACAATGAGCAGTTCTTC. Its translation is CASSLDRNNEQFF.

CDR3 amino acids: CASSLFGVSEQYF. CDR3 in DNA: TGTGCCAGCAGTTTGTTCGGGGTCAGCGAGCAGTACTTC. The chain links TRBV27 to TRBJ2-7; possible D gene TRBD2, 5 bases. Trimming removed 3 bases at V and 6 bases at J, with 12 bases between. The CDR3 loop spans 13 amino acids. The germline CDR1 and CDR2 sequences are MNHEY and SMNVEV (reference sequence).

The chain uses TRBV9 and TRBJ2-2; tentative D call: TRBD2 (6 bases). The CDR3 contains 15 residues. Trimming took off 6 bases at V and 0 bases at J, with 12 bases between the two ends. Germline V gene lookup returns CDR1 SGDLS and CDR2 YYNGEE. The CDR3 nucleotides read TGTGCCAGCAACCTCGGGGGAGCGAACACCGGGGAGCTGTTTTTT. Translation gives CASNLGGANTGELFF.

This chain links TRBV9 with TRBJ1-6, with no clear D. The germline V gene encodes CDR1 SGDLS and CDR2 YYNGEE. This CDR3 has 14 residues. Trimming removed 5 bases from V and 8 bases from J, with 14 bases in between. The DNA of the CDR3 is TGTGCCAGCAGAAGGAGTTATACCGATTCACCCCTCCACTTT. Translating it yields CASRRSYTDSPLHF.

The DNA for the CDR3 is TGTGCCAGCAGTTCCACCCGGCAGGCCTACGAGCAGTACTTC. It translates to CASSSTRQAYEQYF. The chain combines TRBV5-6 with TRBJ2-7; D gene unclear. The CDR3 loop spans 14 amino acids. Trimming cost V 5 bases and J 2 bases, with 14 bases left between them. Looked up from germline, CDR1 is SGHDT and CDR2 is YYEEEE.

This clone was seen once. V usage is TRBV4-2 and J usage is TRBJ2-2, with TRBD2 as a possible D gene (6 bases). The CDR3 is made up of 18 amino acids. V lost 1 base and J 2 bases, leaving 17 bases between the germline ends. Per germline, CDR1 LGHNA and CDR2 YNFKEQ. In DNA form, the CDR3 reads TGTGCCAGCAGCCAAGCTGGGGCGGGAATTACAAACACCGGGGAGCTGTTTTTT. Amino acids: CASSQAGAGITNTGELFF.

This clone has just one count. This CDR3 reads CASSLLDRLRGYTF. The CDR3 nucleotides read TGTGCCAGCAGTTTGTTAGACAGGTTAAGAGGCTACACCTTC. This chain uses TRBV28 with TRBJ1-2, with D possibly being TRBD1 (6 bases). The CDR3 runs 14 residues. CDR1 and CDR2 from the germline V gene are MDHEN and SYDVKM. V was cut by 3 bases and J by 8 bases, with 16 bases left in between.

This clone was counted a single time. This chain links TRBV14 with TRBJ2-7; 8 bases map to TRBD1. The germline CDR1 and CDR2 sequences are SGHDN and FVKESK. The ends lost 4 bases at V and 3 bases at J; junction bases unmatched: 5. CDR3 length: 14 residues. The CDR3 nucleotides are TGTGCCAGCAGCCCGGACAGGGTTGTCTACGAGCAGTACTTC. Its protein is CASSPDRVVYEQYF.

This clone was seen a handful of times. The rearrangement joins TRBV27 to TRBJ1-5; D ambiguous. The CDR3 totals 15 residues. Trimming removed 1 base from V and 5 bases from J, with 12 bases in between. Germline CDR1 MNHEY, CDR2 SMNVEV (reference sequence). In DNA, the CDR3 is TGTGCCAGCAGTTTATTCGGCGGGGAGGATCAGCCCCAGCATTTT. Amino acids: CASSLFGGEDQPQHF.

V is TRBV6-5 and J is TRBJ1-1; D is possibly TRBD1 (5 bases). The CDR3 has 15 residues. Germline V lookup: CDR1 MNHEY, CDR2 SVGAGI. Trimming cost V 6 bases and J 1 base, with 15 bases left between them. CDR3: CASSSMTDRNTEAFF. CDR3 DNA: TGTGCCAGCAGCAGTATGACAGACCGGAACACTGAAGCTTTCTTT.

J is TRBJ1-6 and V is TRBV7-9, with TRBD1 identical over 7 bases. The trim removed 3 bases at V and 7 bases at J, leaving 3 bases unmatched. Looked up from germline, CDR1 is SEHNR and CDR2 is FQNEAQ (reference sequence). The CDR3 runs 14 residues. The DNA for the CDR3 is TGTGCCAGCAGCTTGGGGACAGAGAATTCACCCCTCCACTTT. This codes for CASSLGTENSPLHF.

The table lists this clone with many counts. The CDR3 region is CASSGTANYGYTF. CDR3 DNA sequence: TGTGCCAGCAGCGGGACAGCTAACTATGGCTACACCTTC. The chain links TRBV2 to TRBJ1-2; 7 nucleotides line up with TRBD1. V shed 6 bases, J shed 0 bases, and the junction held 1 base outside the gene matches. CDR1 is SNHLY and CDR2 is FYNNEI in the germline V gene. The CDR3 is made up of 13 amino acids.

The chain has TRBV28 and TRBJ1-2, with TRBD1 as a possible D gene (5 bases). The CDR3 runs 14 residues. V lost 1 base to trimming and J lost 6 bases, with 12 bases between them. Germline CDR1 reads MDHEN; CDR2 reads SYDVKM. The CDR3 spells CASSLFYRTHGYTF. CDR3 DNA: TGTGCCAGCAGTTTATTTTACAGGACCCATGGCTACACCTTC.

The V call is TRBV7-6, the J call TRBJ1-2, with 8 bases aligning to TRBD1. The CDR3 extends over 15 amino acids. V dropped 1 base and J dropped 6; count of bases not matched to a gene: 7. Germline CDR1 is SGHVS and CDR2 is FNYEAQ. CDR3 coding DNA: TGTGCCAGCAGCTTAGTTGAAGGACAGGGTCATGGCTACACCTTC. Translated: CASSLVEGQGHGYTF.

The chain is built from TRBV3-1 (or the pseudogene TRBV3-2) and TRBJ2-6; D ambiguous. Per the germline V gene, CDR1 is LGHDT and CDR2 is YNNKEL (reference sequence). V was trimmed by 3 bases and J by 2 bases, leaving 8 bases between them. The CDR3 totals 15 residues. The CDR3 nucleotides read TGTGCCAGCAGCCAGGGCCCGGCTGGGGCCAACGTCCTGACTTTC. Residues: CASSQGPAGANVLTF.

The rearrangement joins TRBV11-2 to TRBJ1-1; unclear D gene. The CDR3 is made up of 12 amino acids. The germline V gene has CDR1 SGHAT and CDR2 FQNNGV. With 1 base removed from V and 8 bases from J, the gap between germline ends came to 8 bases. The DNA of the CDR3 is TGTGCCAGCAGCTTAGGGAGCGGGGAAGCTTTCTTT. This encodes CASSLGSGEAFF.